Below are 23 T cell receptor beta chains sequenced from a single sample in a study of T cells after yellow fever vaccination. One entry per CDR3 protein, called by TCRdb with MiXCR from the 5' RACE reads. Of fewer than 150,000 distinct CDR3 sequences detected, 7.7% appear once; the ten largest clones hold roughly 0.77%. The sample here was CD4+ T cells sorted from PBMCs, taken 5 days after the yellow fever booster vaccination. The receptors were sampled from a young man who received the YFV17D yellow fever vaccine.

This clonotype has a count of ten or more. The CDR3 reads CAISGLSAGELFF. DNA of the CDR3: TGTGCCATCAGTGGACTATCGGCCGGGGAGCTGTTTTTT. The chain joins TRBV10-3 to TRBJ2-2, with TRBD2 as a possible D gene (5 bases). The V end was cut by 4 bases, the J end by 6 bases, with 9 bases between. The germline V gene encodes CDR1 ENHRY and CDR2 SYGVKD. This CDR3 has 13 residues.

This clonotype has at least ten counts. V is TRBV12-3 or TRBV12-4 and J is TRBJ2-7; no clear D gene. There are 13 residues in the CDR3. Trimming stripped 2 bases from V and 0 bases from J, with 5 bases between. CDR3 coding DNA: TGTGCCAGCAGTTTACACACCTCCTACGAGCAGTACTTC. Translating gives CASSLHTSYEQYF.

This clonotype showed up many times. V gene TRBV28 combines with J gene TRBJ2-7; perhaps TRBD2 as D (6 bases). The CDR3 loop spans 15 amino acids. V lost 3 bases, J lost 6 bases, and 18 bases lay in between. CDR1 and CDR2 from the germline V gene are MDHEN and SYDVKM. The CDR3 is CASSLTTGVRAEQYF. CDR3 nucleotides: TGTGCCAGCAGTTTGACAACGGGGGTTCGCGCCGAGCAGTACTTC.

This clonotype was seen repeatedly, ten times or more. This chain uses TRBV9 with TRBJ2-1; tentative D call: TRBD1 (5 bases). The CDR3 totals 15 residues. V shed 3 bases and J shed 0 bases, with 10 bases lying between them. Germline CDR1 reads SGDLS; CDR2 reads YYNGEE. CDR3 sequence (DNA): TGTGCCAGCAGCGCAACAGGTAGCTCCTACAATGAGCAGTTCTTC. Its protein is CASSATGSSYNEQFF.

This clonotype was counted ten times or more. CDR3 in DNA: TGCAGTGCTACGCGGACGGGACAAGAGACCCAGTACTTC. Encoded protein: CSATRTGQETQYF. The V gene is TRBV20-1, the J gene TRBJ2-5; D is possibly TRBD2 (5 bases). The CDR3 loop spans 13 amino acids. CDR1 DFQATT and CDR2 SNEGSKA come from the germline V gene (reference sequence). The ends were cut back, 4 bases at V and 2 bases at J, with 11 bases in the middle.

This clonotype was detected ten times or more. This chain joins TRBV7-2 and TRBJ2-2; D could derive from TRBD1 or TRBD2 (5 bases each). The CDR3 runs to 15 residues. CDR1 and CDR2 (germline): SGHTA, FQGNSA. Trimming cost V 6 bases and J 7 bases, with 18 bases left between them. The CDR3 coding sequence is TGTGCCAGCAGGGGACGGGGTCATGGAGGCGGGGAGCTGTTTTTT. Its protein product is CASRGRGHGGGELFF.

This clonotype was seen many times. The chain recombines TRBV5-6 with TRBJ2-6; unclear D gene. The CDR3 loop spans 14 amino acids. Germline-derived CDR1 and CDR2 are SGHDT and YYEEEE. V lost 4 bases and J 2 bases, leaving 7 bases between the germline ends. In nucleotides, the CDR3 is TGTGCCAGCAGCCCCGGGCCTGGGGCCAACGTCCTGACTTTC. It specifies CASSPGPGANVLTF.

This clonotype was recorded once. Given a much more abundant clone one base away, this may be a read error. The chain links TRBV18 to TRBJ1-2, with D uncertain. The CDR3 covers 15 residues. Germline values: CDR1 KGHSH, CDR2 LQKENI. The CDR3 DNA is TGTACCAGCTCACCAGCCCCCGGGACTAACTATGGCTACACCTTC. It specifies CTSSPAPGTNYGYTF.

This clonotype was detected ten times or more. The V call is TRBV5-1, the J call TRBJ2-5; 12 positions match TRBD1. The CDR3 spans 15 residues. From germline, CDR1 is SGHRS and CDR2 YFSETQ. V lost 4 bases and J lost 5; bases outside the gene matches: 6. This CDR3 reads CASSPGTGGVETQYF. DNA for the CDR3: TGCGCCAGCAGCCCCGGGACAGGGGGCGTGGAGACCCAGTACTTC. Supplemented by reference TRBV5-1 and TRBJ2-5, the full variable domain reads KAGVTQTPRYLIKTRGQQVTLSCSPISGHRSVSWYQQTPGQGLQFLFEYFSETQRNKGNFPGRFSGRQFSNSRSEMNVSTLELGDSALYLCASSPGTGGVETQYFGPGTRLLVL.

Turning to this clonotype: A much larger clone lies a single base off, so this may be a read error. CDR3 sequence: CASSPLDDDTQYF. Here the CDR3 DNA reads TGTGCCAGCAGTCCCTTAGATGACGATACGCAGTATTTT. V gene TRBV7-2 combines with J gene TRBJ2-3; no clear D. Germline V lookup: CDR1 SGHTA, CDR2 FQGNSA. Trimming took off 6 bases at V and 6 bases at J, with 13 bases between the two ends. The CDR3 extends over 13 amino acids.

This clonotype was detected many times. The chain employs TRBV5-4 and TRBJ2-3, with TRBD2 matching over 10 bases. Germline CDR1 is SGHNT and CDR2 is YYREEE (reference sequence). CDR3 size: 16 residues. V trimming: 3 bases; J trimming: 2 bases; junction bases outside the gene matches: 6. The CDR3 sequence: CASSWILAGNTDTQYF. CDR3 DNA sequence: TGTGCCAGCAGCTGGATACTAGCGGGGAACACAGATACGCAGTATTTT.

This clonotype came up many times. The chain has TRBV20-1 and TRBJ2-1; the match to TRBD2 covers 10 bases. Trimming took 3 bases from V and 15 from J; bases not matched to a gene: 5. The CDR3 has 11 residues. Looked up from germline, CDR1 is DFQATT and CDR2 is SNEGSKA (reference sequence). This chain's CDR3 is CSASLGLAPFF. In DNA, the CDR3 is TGCAGTGCTAGTTTGGGACTAGCGCCGTTCTTC.

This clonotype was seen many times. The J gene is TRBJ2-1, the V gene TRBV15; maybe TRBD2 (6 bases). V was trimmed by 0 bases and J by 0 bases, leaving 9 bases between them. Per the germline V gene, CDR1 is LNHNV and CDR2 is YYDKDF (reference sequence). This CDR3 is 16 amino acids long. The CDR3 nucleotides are TGTGCCACCAGCAGAGATCTAGCGAGCTCCTACAATGAGCAGTTCTTC. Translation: CATSRDLASSYNEQFF. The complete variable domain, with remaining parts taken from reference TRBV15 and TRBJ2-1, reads DAMVIQNPRYQVTQFGKPVTLSCSQTLNHNVMYWYQQKSSQAPKLLFHYYDKDFNNEADTPDNFQSRRPNTSFCFLDIRSPGLGDTAMYLCATSRDLASSYNEQFFGPGTRLTVL.

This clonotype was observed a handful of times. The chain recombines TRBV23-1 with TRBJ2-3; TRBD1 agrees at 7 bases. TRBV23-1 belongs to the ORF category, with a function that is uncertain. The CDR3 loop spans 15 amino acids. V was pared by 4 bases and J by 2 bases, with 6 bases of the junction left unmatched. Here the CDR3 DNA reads TGCGCCAGCAGTCGGGACAGTTCGAACACAGATACGCAGTATTTT. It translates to CASSRDSSNTDTQYF.

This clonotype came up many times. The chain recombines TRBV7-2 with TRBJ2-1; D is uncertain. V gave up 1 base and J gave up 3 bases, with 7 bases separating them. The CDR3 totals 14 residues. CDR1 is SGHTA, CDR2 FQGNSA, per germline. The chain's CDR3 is CASSLVISYNEQFF. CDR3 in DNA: TGTGCCAGCAGCTTAGTTATTAGCTACAATGAGCAGTTCTTC.

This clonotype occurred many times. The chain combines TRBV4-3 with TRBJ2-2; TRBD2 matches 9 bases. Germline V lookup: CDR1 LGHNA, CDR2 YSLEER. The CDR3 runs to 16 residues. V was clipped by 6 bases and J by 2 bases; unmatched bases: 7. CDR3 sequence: CASRGVAGANTGELFF. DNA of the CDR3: TGCGCCAGCAGAGGGGTAGCGGGAGCAAACACCGGGGAGCTGTTTTTT.

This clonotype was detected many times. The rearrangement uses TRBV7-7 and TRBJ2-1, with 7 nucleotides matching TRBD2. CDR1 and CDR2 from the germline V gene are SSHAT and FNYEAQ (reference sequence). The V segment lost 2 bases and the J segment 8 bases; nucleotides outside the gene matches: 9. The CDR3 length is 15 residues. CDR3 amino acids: CASSLSLAAFDEQFF. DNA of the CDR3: TGTGCCAGCAGCTTATCCCTAGCGGCCTTTGATGAGCAGTTCTTC. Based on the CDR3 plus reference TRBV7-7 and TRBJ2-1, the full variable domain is GAGVSQSPRYKVTKRGQDVTLRCDPISSHATLYWYQQALGQGPEFLTYFNYEAQPDKSGLPSDRFSAERPEGSISTLTIQRTEQRDSAMYRCASSLSLAAFDEQFFGPGTRLTVL.

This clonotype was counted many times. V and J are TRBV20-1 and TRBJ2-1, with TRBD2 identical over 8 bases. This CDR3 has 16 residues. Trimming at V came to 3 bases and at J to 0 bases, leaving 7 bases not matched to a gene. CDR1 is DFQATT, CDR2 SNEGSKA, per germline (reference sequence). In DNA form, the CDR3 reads TGCAGTGCTAGCCCCCTAGCGGGTCACTCCTACAATGAGCAGTTCTTC. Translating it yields CSASPLAGHSYNEQFF.

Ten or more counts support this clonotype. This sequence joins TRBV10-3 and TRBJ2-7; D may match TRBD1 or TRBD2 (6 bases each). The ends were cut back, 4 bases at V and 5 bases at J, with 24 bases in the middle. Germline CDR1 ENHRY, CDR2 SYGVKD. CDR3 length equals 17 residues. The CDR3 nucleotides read TGTGCCATCAGTGCGGGATTCGGGGGCGCGGGCGAGGACGAGCAGTACTTC. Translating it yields CAISAGFGGAGEDEQYF.

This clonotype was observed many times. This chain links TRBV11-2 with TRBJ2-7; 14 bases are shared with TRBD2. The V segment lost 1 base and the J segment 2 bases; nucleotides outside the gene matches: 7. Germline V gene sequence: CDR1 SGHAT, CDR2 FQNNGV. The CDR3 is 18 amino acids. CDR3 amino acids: CASSLVFGTSGSTYEQYF. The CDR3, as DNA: TGTGCCAGCAGCTTAGTATTCGGGACTAGCGGGAGCACCTACGAGCAGTACTTC.

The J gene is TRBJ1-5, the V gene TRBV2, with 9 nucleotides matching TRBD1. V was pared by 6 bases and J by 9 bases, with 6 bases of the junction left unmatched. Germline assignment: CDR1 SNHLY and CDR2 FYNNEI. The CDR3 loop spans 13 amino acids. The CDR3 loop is CASRLDRGGPQHF. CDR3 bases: TGTGCCAGCAGATTGGACAGGGGAGGGCCCCAGCATTTT.

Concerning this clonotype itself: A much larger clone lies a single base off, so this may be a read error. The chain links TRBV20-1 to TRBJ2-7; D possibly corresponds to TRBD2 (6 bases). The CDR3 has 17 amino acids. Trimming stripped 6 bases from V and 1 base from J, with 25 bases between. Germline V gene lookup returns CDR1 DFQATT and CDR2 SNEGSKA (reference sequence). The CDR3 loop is CSAHGPVRLAGSYEQYF. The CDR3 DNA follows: TGCAGTGCCCACGGCCCCGTAAGACTTGCGGGATCCTACGAGCAGTACTTC.

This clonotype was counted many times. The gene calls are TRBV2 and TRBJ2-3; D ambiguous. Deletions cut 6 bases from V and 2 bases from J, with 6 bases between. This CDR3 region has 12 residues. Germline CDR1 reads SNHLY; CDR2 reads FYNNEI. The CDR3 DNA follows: TGTGCCAGCAGAGTGAACACAGATACGCAGTATTTT. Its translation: CASRVNTDTQYF. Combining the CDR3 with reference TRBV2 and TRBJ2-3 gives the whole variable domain EPEVTQTPSHQVTQMGQEVILRCVPISNHLYFYWYRQILGQKVEFLVSFYNNEISEKSEIFDDQFSVERPDGSNFTLKIRSTKLEDSAMYFCASRVNTDTQYFGPGTRLTVL.